This TCR beta chain originates from a study of CD8+CD57+ T cells in acquired aplastic anemia. V lost 4 bases and J lost 4, with 14 bases in between. Germline V gene sequence: CDR1 LNHDA, CDR2 SQIVND (reference sequence). This CDR3 spans 14 amino acids. Researchers used genomic DNA as the template to profile TCR beta VDJ and CDR3. Via MiXCR, TCRdb re-called the reads, giving one row per CDR3 protein. The profile shows 400,000 to 450,000 distinct CDR3 sequences, about 70% of them singletons. The sequencing sample was made of sorted CD4+, CD8+, or CD8+CD57+ T cells (not recorded which) from PBMCs. The chain recombines TRBV19 with TRBJ2-7; D perhaps matches TRBD1 (6 bases). This receptor was taken from a human donor in good health, serving as a control. Here the CDR3 DNA reads TGTGCCAGTAGTAACAGGGAAATCCAATACGAGCAGTACTTC. Translated, it gives CASSNREIQYEQYF. The whole variable domain, remainder taken from reference TRBV19 and TRBJ2-7, is DGGITQSPKYLFRKEGQNVTLSCEQNLNHDAMYWYRQDPGQGLRLIYYSQIVNDFQKGDIAEGYSVSREKKESFPLTVTSAQKNPTAFYLCASSNREIQYEQYFGPGTRLTVT.